Shown below are 20 T cell receptor beta chains from a single sample sequenced in a study of T cell repertoires in cytomegalovirus infection. TCRdb independently ran MiXCR on the reads; one entry per CDR3 protein. Of around 490,000 distinct CDR3 sequences listed, more than 20% are singletons. Specimen: PBMCs. All receptors derive from a human donor in good health (CMV status not recorded). Some clones in this sample may be carry-over from other donors' samples.

This clonotype was seen more than once but under ten times. V usage is TRBV6-1 and J usage is TRBJ1-1; 7 bases are a match to TRBD1. The CDR3 covers 14 residues. V trimming: 5 bases; J trimming: 1 base; junction bases outside the gene matches: 4. Germline-derived CDR1 and CDR2 are MNHNS and SASEGT. The CDR3 protein is CASSYRQGNTEAFF. In DNA form, the CDR3 reads TGTGCCAGCAGTTACAGACAGGGGAACACTGAAGCTTTCTTT.

The V and J genes are TRBV2 and TRBJ1-3; D gene ambiguous. V lost 7 bases, J lost 0 bases, and 7 bases lay in between. This CDR3 spans 13 amino acids. Per germline, CDR1 SNHLY and CDR2 FYNNEI. The CDR3: CASTLGSGNTIYF. The CDR3 region has the DNA TGTGCCAGCACTCTCGGCTCTGGAAACACCATATATTTT.

Ten or more counts support this clonotype. This chain connects TRBV7-2 to TRBJ1-5, with a tentative D call TRBD1 (5 bases). The germline CDR1 and CDR2 sequences are SGHTA and FQGNSA. CDR3 length: 15 residues. The germline V and J ends were trimmed by 6 bases and 3 bases, with 15 bases remaining between them. The CDR3 loop is CASSPTPGYNQPQHF. The DNA for the CDR3 is TGTGCCAGCAGTCCTACCCCAGGGTACAATCAGCCCCAGCATTTT.

The J gene is TRBJ2-5, the V gene TRBV29-1; 9 bases align to TRBD2. Germline V lookup: CDR1 SQVTM, CDR2 ANQGSEA. V gave up 5 bases and J gave up 5 bases; unmatched junction bases: 6. The length of the CDR3 is 13 residues. The CDR3 nucleotides are TGCAGCGTTTCAGCGGGAGGTGTGGAGACCCAGTACTTC. As protein: CSVSAGGVETQYF.

This clonotype appeared a few times. The chain uses TRBV4-2 and TRBJ2-5, with TRBD2 identical over 12 bases. Looked up from germline, CDR1 is LGHNA and CDR2 is YNFKEQ. There are 15 residues in the CDR3. J gave up 4 bases and V 4 bases, and 4 bases lay outside the gene matches. The CDR3 DNA follows: TGTGCCAGCAGCCCGACTAGCGGGAGAGGAGAGACCCAGTACTTC. This gives the protein CASSPTSGRGETQYF.

The chain carries TRBV20-1 and TRBJ2-5; D may correspond to TRBD1 or TRBD2 (5 bases each). Germline assignment: CDR1 DFQATT and CDR2 SNEGSKA (reference sequence). There are 13 residues in the CDR3. V was shortened by 6 bases and J by 2 bases, with 13 bases between the two germline ends. CDR3 in amino acids: CSAPNWGQETQYF. CDR3 nucleotide sequence: TGCAGTGCCCCGAATTGGGGGCAAGAGACCCAGTACTTC.

This clonotype was observed at least ten times. This chain uses TRBV7-9 with TRBJ2-1, with 7 positions matching TRBD2. Germline trimming cut 4 bases from V and 1 base from J; bases unmatched to any gene: 4. From germline, CDR1 is SEHNR and CDR2 FQNEAQ (reference sequence). The CDR3 contains 15 residues. The CDR3 DNA is TGTGCCAGCAGCTCCCTAGCGGATTCCTACAATGAGCAGTTCTTC. Translated: CASSSLADSYNEQFF.

This clonotype was detected only a few times. The J gene is TRBJ2-5, the V gene TRBV12-3 or TRBV12-4; D may be TRBD1 or TRBD2 (6 bases each). V lost 9 bases to trimming and J lost 6 bases, with 23 bases between them. The CDR3 has 15 amino acids. The CDR3 reads CASSEATRGEKTQYF. The DNA of the CDR3 is TGTGCCAGTTCCGAAGCCACTAGGGGGGAGAAGACCCAGTACTTC.

This clonotype was found a few times. This chain uses TRBV7-8 with TRBJ2-2, with 11 bases lining up with TRBD2. The J segment lost 5 bases and the V segment lost 1 base, leaving 9 bases of the junction unmatched. The length of the CDR3 is 18 residues. Germline V lookup: CDR1 SGHVS, CDR2 FQNEAQ. The CDR3 bases are TGTGCCAGCAGCTTAGTGACTAGCGGGGCAAAAGGGACCGGGGAGCTGTTTTTT. Translated: CASSLVTSGAKGTGELFF.

This clonotype was picked up many times. This rearrangement joins TRBV7-2 to TRBJ2-3; 8 bases map to TRBD2. The CDR3 runs to 18 residues. Unmatched junction bases numbered 13, after V lost 5 bases and J lost 0 bases. Germline V gene data show CDR1 as SGHTA and CDR2 as FQGNSA. The DNA of the CDR3 is TGTGCCAGCAGCCCAAACTGGGCGGGAGGAGTTAGCACAGATACGCAGTATTTT. Protein sequence: CASSPNWAGGVSTDTQYF.

This chain uses TRBV25-1 with TRBJ2-3; D perhaps matches TRBD1 (6 bases). Germline V gene sequence: CDR1 MGHDK, CDR2 SYGVNS. With 3 bases removed from V and 3 bases from J, the gap between germline ends came to 7 bases. The CDR3 consists of 13 residues. CDR3 in amino acids: CASSDQGTDTQYF. The CDR3 DNA follows: TGTGCCAGCAGTGATCAGGGGACAGATACGCAGTATTTT.

This rearrangement joins TRBV4-1 to TRBJ2-2; D may correspond to TRBD1 or TRBD2 (5 bases each). Trimming pared 5 bases from V and 1 base from J, leaving 14 bases between. Germline V gene sequence: CDR1 MGHRA, CDR2 YSYEKL. This CDR3 is 16 amino acids long. CDR3 amino acids: CASSLYTGRNTGELFF. The CDR3 nucleotides read TGCGCCAGCAGCTTATATACGGGGCGGAACACCGGGGAGCTGTTTTTT.

This sequence joins TRBV19 and TRBJ1-5; no clear D. The CDR3 has 15 amino acids. Germline assignment: CDR1 LNHDA and CDR2 SQIVND (reference sequence). V was pared by 6 bases and J by 4 bases, with 16 bases between. CDR3: CASSIDGAGNQPQHF. CDR3 DNA sequence: TGTGCCAGTAGCATCGACGGAGCGGGAAATCAGCCCCAGCATTTT.

This clonotype was observed at least ten times. The chain joins TRBV7-2 to TRBJ2-1; no clear D. The germline V gene encodes CDR1 SGHTA and CDR2 FQGNSA. V was cut by 1 base and J by 9 bases, with 13 bases left in between. The CDR3 extends over 14 amino acids. The CDR3 bases are TGTGCCAGCAGCTTAGGATCCCAGCTTAGTGAGCAGTTCTTC. Its protein product is CASSLGSQLSEQFF.

This clonotype was detected only a few times. The chain employs TRBV7-9 and TRBJ2-1; TRBD2 agrees at 10 bases. The CDR3 has 16 amino acids. Germline lookup yields CDR1 SEHNR and CDR2 FQNEAQ (reference sequence). The trim removed 4 bases at V and 0 bases at J, leaving 3 bases unmatched. Written as DNA, the CDR3 is TGTGCCAGCAGCTGGACTAGCGGTTACTCCTACAATGAGCAGTTCTTC. It specifies CASSWTSGYSYNEQFF.

This clonotype has only a few counts. The chain employs TRBV6-5 and TRBJ2-2; D is tentatively TRBD1 or TRBD2 (5 bases each). From germline, CDR1 is MNHEY and CDR2 SVGAGI. CDR3 length equals 14 residues. Trimming shortened V by 5 bases and J by 6 bases, and 13 bases separated the two germline ends. CDR3 coding DNA: TGTGCCAGCAGTCTGAGGGGTTTGGCCGGGGAGCTGTTTTTT. This gives the protein CASSLRGLAGELFF.

This clonotype was seen more than once but under ten times. V is TRBV5-1 and J is TRBJ1-2; D is possibly TRBD1 (6 bases). V lost 4 bases, J lost 2 bases, and 12 bases lay in between. Per germline, CDR1 SGHRS and CDR2 YFSETQ. The CDR3 extends over 14 amino acids. The CDR3 DNA is TGCGCCAGCAGCCTGGATGGACAGAACTATGGCTACACCTTC. Its protein is CASSLDGQNYGYTF.

This clonotype was seen only a few times. V usage is TRBV7-3 and J usage is TRBJ2-7; tentative D call: TRBD2 (6 bases). The germline V and J ends were trimmed by 3 bases and 2 bases, with 20 bases remaining between them. The CDR3 contains 17 residues. CDR1 and CDR2 from the germline V gene are SGHTA and FQGTGA. CDR3 DNA sequence: TGTGCCAGCAGCTTTGGACGGGAGTTACCGAAGCCCTACGAGCAGTACTTC. It codes for CASSFGRELPKPYEQYF.

The sample holds many counts of this clonotype. V gene TRBV7-9 combines with J gene TRBJ2-1; no reliable D call. This CDR3 spans 13 amino acids. Trimming stripped 5 bases from V and 6 bases from J, with 11 bases between. The germline V gene has CDR1 SEHNR and CDR2 FQNEAQ (reference sequence). The CDR3 sequence is CASSPRTVNEQFF. DNA for the CDR3: TGTGCCAGCAGCCCGCGGACGGTCAATGAGCAGTTCTTC.

The CDR3 protein is CATSDWRLGETQYF. DNA for the CDR3: TGTGCCACCAGTGATTGGAGATTGGGAGAGACCCAGTACTTC. The chain has TRBV24-1 and TRBJ2-5; no definite D call. Trimming took off 2 bases at V and 4 bases at J, with 10 bases between the two ends. This CDR3 spans 14 amino acids. Germline V CDR1 and CDR2: KGHDR, SFDVKD.